This T cell receptor beta chain was identified during a study of T-cell reconstitution after alpha-beta-depleted transplantation in children. Unique molecular identifiers featured in how the TCRbeta library was prepared. MiXCR was run by TCRdb on the PCR reads, yielding one entry per CDR3 protein. The repertoire includes about 1,000,000 distinct CDR3 sequences, 25% to 35% of them detected once, and over 25% sits in the top ten. The sample was PBMCs, mostly from graft donor cells, taken 360 days after TCRalphabeta/CD19-depleted stem cell transplant. This TCR was sampled from a boy in the first two years of life who had a stem cell transplant for SCID, so the T cells may come from the graft donor.

CDR3 DNA sequence: TGTGCCAGCAGTTTATGGAAGGCAGTAACCTACGAGCAGTACTTC. Translated: CASSLWKAVTYEQYF. V usage is TRBV28 and J usage is TRBJ2-7; D unclear. Germline V gene sequence: CDR1 MDHEN, CDR2 SYDVKM. The CDR3 extends over 15 amino acids. V gave up 0 bases and J gave up 2 bases, with 11 bases separating them.